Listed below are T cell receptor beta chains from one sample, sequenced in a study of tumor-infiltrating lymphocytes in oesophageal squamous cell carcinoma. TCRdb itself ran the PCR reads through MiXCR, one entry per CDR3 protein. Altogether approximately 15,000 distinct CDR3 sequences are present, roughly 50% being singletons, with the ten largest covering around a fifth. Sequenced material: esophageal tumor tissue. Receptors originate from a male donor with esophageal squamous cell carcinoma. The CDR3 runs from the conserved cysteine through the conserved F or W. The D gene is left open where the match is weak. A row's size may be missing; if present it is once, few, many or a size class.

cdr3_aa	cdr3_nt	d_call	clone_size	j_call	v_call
CASRRSADFYEQYF	TGTGCCAGCAGACGAAGCGCGGATTTTTACGAGCAGTACTTC	NA	medium-sized	TRBJ2-7	TRBV28
CASSLVVRGDTQYF	TGTGCCAGCAGCTTAGTTGTCAGGGGGGATACGCAGTATTTT	TRBD1	NA	TRBJ2-3	TRBV7-6
CASSLRIQGTNTEAFF	TGTGCCAGCAGCTTGCGAATCCAGGGGACGAACACTGAAGCTTTCTTT	NA	many	TRBJ1-1	TRBV7-2
CASSPKGFSYNSPLHF	TGTGCCAGCTCTCCTAAGGGGTTCTCCTATAATTCACCCCTCCACTTT	NA	few	TRBJ1-6	TRBV6-6
CASSLYRQETQYF	TGTGCCAGCAGCTTGTACAGACAAGAGACCCAGTACTTC	NA	few	TRBJ2-5	TRBV7-3
CASESGPSYEQYF	TGTGCCAGCGAGAGCGGACCCTCCTACGAGCAGTACTTC	NA	NA	TRBJ2-7	TRBV7-6
CASSLRTGWDEQYF	TGTGCCAGCAGCTTAAGAACAGGGTGGGACGAGCAGTACTTC	NA	NA	TRBJ2-7	TRBV7-2
CASSLVLGESTEAFF	TGTGCCAGCAGCTTAGTGCTGGGGGAGAGCACTGAAGCTTTCTTT	NA	NA	TRBJ1-1	TRBV7-2
CATSDFSGTSGRYNEQFF	TGTGCCACCAGTGATTTCTCCGGGACTAGCGGGAGGTACAATGAGCAGTTCTTC	TRBD2	NA	TRBJ2-1	TRBV24-1
CASSPGTGRGAGKTQYF	TGTGCTAGCAGCCCTGGGACGGGTCGGGGGGCCGGAAAGACCCAGTACTTC	NA	NA	TRBJ2-5	TRBV7-7
CASSLEYKAGANVLTF	TGTGCCAGCAGCTTAGAGTACAAGGCTGGGGCCAACGTCCTGACTTTC	NA	few	TRBJ2-6	TRBV7-6
CASSLAGANTQYF	TGTGCCAGCAGCTTAGCCGGGGCGAATACGCAGTATTTT	NA	NA	TRBJ2-3	TRBV7-8
CASSWGPKNIQYF	TGTGCCAGTAGTTGGGGACCCAAAAACATTCAGTACTTC	NA	NA	TRBJ2-4	TRBV19
CASSLLAGDLTDTQYF	TGTGCCAGCAGCTTATTGGCGGGGGATCTCACAGATACGCAGTATTTT	TRBD2	NA	TRBJ2-3	TRBV7-9
CASSLPIGLGVWTQYF	TGTGCCAGCAGCCTCCCCATCGGACTAGGGGTGTGGACCCAGTACTTC	TRBD2	NA	TRBJ2-5	TRBV7-9
CSADGTSEHYEQYF	TGCAGCGCCGACGGGACTAGCGAACATTACGAGCAGTACTTC	TRBD2	few	TRBJ2-7	TRBV20-1
CASDQRDRPYSTDTQYF	TGTGCCAGCGACCAACGGGACAGACCCTATAGCACAGATACGCAGTATTTT	TRBD1	NA	TRBJ2-3	TRBV28
CASQREGNTQYF	TGTGCCTCTCAAAGGGAGGGAAATACGCAGTATTTT	TRBD2	NA	TRBJ2-3	TRBV10-3
CASSSLGGVGSGELFF	TGTGCCAGCAGCTCTCTAGGCGGGGTGGGCTCCGGGGAGCTGTTTTTT	NA	NA	TRBJ2-2	TRBV7-2
CASSFYATGKYNEQFF	TGTGCCAGCAGCTTCTACGCAACAGGGAAGTACAATGAGCAGTTCTTC	NA	many	TRBJ2-1	TRBV7-8
CASRPTRTDFSSGANVLTF	TGTGCCAGCAGGCCAACCAGGACAGACTTTTCTTCTGGGGCCAACGTCCTGACTTTC	NA	few	TRBJ2-6	TRBV28
CASSPRTAAGNEQFF	TGTGCCAGCAGCCCGCGTACTGCTGCGGGCAATGAGCAGTTCTTC	NA	NA	TRBJ2-1	TRBV7-9
CATQDRGGFSNQPQHF	TGTGCCACTCAGGACAGGGGCGGATTTAGCAATCAGCCCCAGCATTTT	TRBD1	many	TRBJ1-5	TRBV27
CASSPWTSGRIEQYF	TGTGCCAGCAGCCCTTGGACTAGCGGGAGGATTGAGCAGTACTTC	TRBD2	NA	TRBJ2-4	TRBV7-6
CATSDPRGARNEQFF	TGTGCCACCAGTGATCCGCGGGGGGCGAGGAATGAGCAGTTCTTC	TRBD2	NA	TRBJ2-1	TRBV24-1
CASNLSGGETQYF	TGTGCCAGCAACTTATCTGGGGGGGAGACCCAGTACTTC	NA	NA	TRBJ2-5	TRBV7-2
CASSLSGSEQYF	TGTGCCAGCAGCCTCAGCGGGAGCGAGCAGTACTTC	TRBD2	NA	TRBJ2-7	TRBV7-8
CASSSNPAGGTDTQYF	TGTGCCAGCAGCTCGAACCCGGCGGGAGGCACAGATACGCAGTATTTT	TRBD2	few	TRBJ2-3	TRBV7-2
CASSLGLAGMSF	TGTGCCAGCAGCTTGGGACTAGCGGGAATGAGCTTC	TRBD2	NA	TRBJ2-1	TRBV6-2/TRBV6-3
CASSPQDRDYNGYTF	TGTGCCAGCAGCCCCCAGGACAGGGACTATAATGGCTACACCTTC	TRBD1	NA	TRBJ1-2	TRBV7-9
CASSFTGGDTEAFF	TGTGCCAGCAGCTTTACAGGGGGGGACACTGAAGCTTTCTTT	TRBD1	NA	TRBJ1-1	TRBV5-4
CASSIGFRGLYEQYF	TGTGCCAGCAGCATTGGGTTTAGGGGGCTCTACGAGCAGTACTTC	TRBD1	NA	TRBJ2-7	TRBV27
CASSLPAGQPTNTGELFF	TGTGCCAGCAGCTTGCCCGCGGGACAGCCAACGAACACCGGGGAGCTGTTTTTT	NA	NA	TRBJ2-2	TRBV7-3
CASSTSVGYGYTF	NA	NA	NA	TRBJ1-2	TRBV6-6
CASSPRASGSSYNEQFF	TGTGCCAGCAGCCCCCGGGCTAGCGGCTCATCCTACAATGAGCAGTTCTTC	TRBD2	NA	TRBJ2-1	TRBV7-3
CASSFPTVAGDPWDEQFF	TGTGCCAGCAGCTTTCCGACGGTCGCCGGGGACCCCTGGGATGAGCAGTTCTTC	NA	NA	TRBJ2-1	TRBV11-2
CASSPLSGPDTQYF	TGTGCCAGCAGCCCCCTCAGCGGCCCAGATACGCAGTATTTT	NA	NA	TRBJ2-3	TRBV7-8
CASSLGGVAGELFF	TGTGCCAGCAGCTTGGGGGGAGTAGCCGGGGAGCTGTTTTTT	NA	NA	TRBJ2-2	TRBV7-9
CASSEDKGSRNQPQHF	TGTGCCAGCAGTGAAGATAAGGGCAGCCGCAATCAGCCCCAGCATTTT	NA	NA	TRBJ1-5	TRBV6-5
CASSPRDGRETQYF	TGTGCCAGCAGTCCTAGGGACGGAAGAGAGACCCAGTACTTC	NA	once	TRBJ2-5	TRBV7-2
CASSLEVNQETQYF	TGTGCCAGCAGCTTAGAGGTGAATCAAGAGACCCAGTACTTC	NA	large	TRBJ2-5	TRBV7-2
CASSFGTDTQYF	TGTGCCAGCAGCTTCGGCACAGATACGCAGTATTTT	NA	NA	TRBJ2-3	TRBV5-6
CASSETGTAVHTQYF	TGTGCCAGCAGCGAAACCGGGACCGCAGTCCATACGCAGTATTTT	NA	NA	TRBJ2-3	TRBV7-2
CASSVIPGLLTTDTQYF	TGCGCCAGCAGCGTCATACCGGGACTACTGACAACAGATACGCAGTATTTT	TRBD2	NA	TRBJ2-3	TRBV5-1
CASSRYPGQGNYGYTF	TGTGCCAGCAGTAGATACCCGGGACAGGGGAACTATGGCTACACCTTC	TRBD1	few	TRBJ1-2	TRBV6-1
CASSLNTVVGNTIYF	TGTGCCAGCAGCTTAAATACAGTGGTTGGAAACACCATATATTTT	NA	NA	TRBJ1-3	TRBV7-6
CASSLTTKPSYEQYF	TGTGCCAGCAGCTTAACAACAAAACCCTCCTACGAGCAGTACTTC	NA	few	TRBJ2-7	TRBV7-2
CAVQGAAKDTEAFF	TGTGCTGTACAGGGGGCAGCGAAGGACACTGAAGCTTTCTTT	TRBD1	many	TRBJ1-1	TRBV7-6
CASSHPGLAVYNEQFF	TGTGCCAGCAGCCACCCCGGACTAGCGGTCTACAATGAGCAGTTCTTC	TRBD2	NA	TRBJ2-1	TRBV7-2
CASSFMKGSYEQFF	TGTGCCAGCAGCTTTATGAAGGGTTCCTACGAGCAGTTCTTC	NA	NA	TRBJ2-1	TRBV7-2
CASSEVAGPSTQFF	TGTGCCAGCAGTGAAGTCGCGGGGCCTTCTACGCAGTTCTTC	NA	NA	TRBJ2-1	TRBV6-1